A single sample gave rise to the 12 T cell receptor beta chains below, sequenced in a study of blood T cell repertoires in COVID-19. Sequencing used immunoSEQ multiplex PCR; TCRdb keeps in-frame clones, though not all of them. The data hold fewer than 650,000 clones, with approximately 88% observed a single time. The sample consisted of peripheral blood. Source of these receptors: a woman aged 45-60 years with COVID-19, enrolled during active disease.

J is TRBJ2-7 and V is TRBV28; 11 bases fit TRBD2. Germline V lookup: CDR1 MDHEN, CDR2 SYDVKM. V was pared by 3 bases and J by 0 bases, with 4 bases of the junction left unmatched. The CDR3 runs 16 residues. CDR3 sequence reads: CASSLGSGGASYEQYF. CDR3 in DNA: TGTGCCAGCAGTTTGGGTAGCGGGGGGGCCTCCTACGAGCAGTACTTC. Together with reference TRBV28 and TRBJ2-7, the CDR3 gives the full variable domain: DVKVTQSSRYLVKRTGEKVFLECVQDMDHENMFWYRQDPGLGLRLIYFSYDVKMKEKGDIPEGYSVSREKKERFSLILESASTNQTSMYLCASSLGSGGASYEQYFGPGTRLTVT.

This chain connects TRBV19 to TRBJ1-5; TRBD1 is a possible D gene (5 bases). The CDR3 is 13 residues long. Germline CDR1 reads LNHDA; CDR2 reads SQIVND (reference sequence). The DNA for the CDR3 is TGTGCAGCTGGAGGGGATAGCAATCAGCCCCAGCATTTT. Translating gives CAAGGDSNQPQHF.

The rearrangement uses TRBV28 and TRBJ1-2; 8 bases map to TRBD1. This CDR3 is built from 13 residues. The V gene's germline CDR1 is MDHEN and CDR2 SYDVKM. V shed 5 bases, J shed 8 bases, and the junction held 7 bases outside the gene matches. The CDR3, as DNA: TGTGCCAGCAGTCCCTCACAGGGGGGCGGCTACACCTTC. Translated: CASSPSQGGGYTF.

This clone was counted once. The chain is built from TRBV19 and TRBJ2-5, with 9 nucleotides matching TRBD1. V shed 4 bases and J 4 bases; nucleotides not matched to a gene: 16. CDR3 size: 18 residues. Germline V lookup: CDR1 LNHDA, CDR2 SQIVND (reference sequence). The chain's CDR3 is CASSTDRGFLERRETQYF. The CDR3 coding sequence is TGTGCCAGTAGTACAGACAGGGGGTTCCTTGAAAGGAGAGAGACCCAGTACTTC.

The V call is TRBV24-1, the J call TRBJ2-1; 7 bases line up with TRBD1. Germline V gives CDR1 KGHDR, CDR2 SFDVKD. The V segment lost 4 bases and the J segment 8 bases; nucleotides outside the gene matches: 7. CDR3 length: 14 amino acids. The CDR3 DNA follows: TGTGCCACCAGTGAATACGGACAGGCGCATGAGCAGTTCTTC. Its protein product is CATSEYGQAHEQFF.

The chain links TRBV3-1 (or the pseudogene TRBV3-2) to TRBJ2-3, with D unresolved. The CDR3 covers 15 residues. The germline CDR1 and CDR2 sequences are LGHDT and YNNKEL (reference sequence). V lost 0 bases to trimming and J lost 4 bases, with 11 bases between them. As DNA, the CDR3 is TGTGCCAGCAGCCAAGAAGGAGATAGAGCAGATACGCAGTATTTT. It yields the protein CASSQEGDRADTQYF.

The chain links TRBV19 to TRBJ2-3; D unclear. The CDR3 spans 13 residues. Germline values: CDR1 LNHDA, CDR2 SQIVND (reference sequence). Trimming removed 4 bases from V and 4 bases from J, with 9 bases in between. The CDR3: CASSTSGSDTQYF. CDR3 nucleotide sequence: TGTGCCAGTAGTACTAGTGGGTCAGATACGCAGTATTTT.

The J gene is TRBJ2-3, the V gene TRBV19; TRBD2 agrees at 8 bases. Germline V gene lookup returns CDR1 LNHDA and CDR2 SQIVND (reference sequence). The CDR3 totals 14 residues. V dropped 5 bases and J dropped 4; count of bases not matched to a gene: 5. CDR3 loop: CASSGTSGPDTQYF. DNA for the CDR3: TGTGCCAGTAGTGGGACTAGTGGTCCAGATACGCAGTATTTT.

The chain combines TRBV15 with TRBJ1-2, with D perhaps matching TRBD1 (6 bases). Germline assignment: CDR1 LNHNV and CDR2 YYDKDF (reference sequence). This CDR3 comprises 14 residues. V was pared by 8 bases and J by 4 bases, with 17 bases between. The CDR3 DNA follows: TGTGCCACCCGGGGCAGGGGAGGGATCTATGGCTACACCTTC. As protein: CATRGRGGIYGYTF.

The CDR3 region is CASSLSGGGYGYTF. The CDR3 DNA sequence: TGTGCCAGCAGTTTATCGGGAGGGGGGTATGGCTACACCTTC. This sequence joins TRBV27 and TRBJ1-2; perhaps TRBD1 as D (6 bases). The germline V gene has CDR1 MNHEY and CDR2 SMNVEV (reference sequence). CDR3 length: 14 residues. Trimming cost V 0 bases and J 5 bases, with 10 bases left between them.

The chain has TRBV7-2 and TRBJ1-6; D not certain. V lost 6 bases and J 0 bases, leaving 15 bases between the germline ends. The germline V gene encodes CDR1 SGHTA and CDR2 FQGNSA. This CDR3 is 17 amino acids long. CDR3 protein: CASRPQSGSSYNSPLHF. Written as DNA, the CDR3 is TGTGCCAGCAGACCCCAATCCGGGAGCTCCTATAATTCACCCCTCCACTTT.

Note on this clone: This specimen includes other DNA sequences encoding the same CDR3. V and J are TRBV5-1 and TRBJ2-3; 10 nucleotides match TRBD2. Germline V lookup: CDR1 SGHRS, CDR2 YFSETQ. The CDR3 has 16 residues. The J segment lost 6 bases and the V segment lost 4 bases, leaving 11 bases of the junction unmatched. This CDR3 is CASSLRLAGGTDTQYF. The CDR3 DNA reads TGCGCCAGCAGCCTGAGATTAGCGGGGGGTACGGATACGCAGTATTTT.